Each of the 15 T cell receptor beta chains below was sequenced from the same sample in a study of blood T cell repertoires in COVID-19 (dated by TCRdb to 2019 to 2021). Libraries were made using the immunoSEQ multiplex PCR assay. In TCRdb, the immuneACCESS table is reduced to in-frame sequences with V and J assigned. These tables do not hold every clone; where another copy was compared, an unresolved V gene accounts for under half, and the others remain unexplained. The sample includes around 210,000 clones, with 70% to 90% observed a single time. Clones ranked in the top ten supply 5.1% of the sample. The sequencing sample was made of peripheral blood. The receptors originated from a man aged 50 or older with COVID-19, enrolled during active disease.

V is TRBV7-2 and J is TRBJ1-2; D not resolved. CDR1 and CDR2 from the germline V gene are SGHTA and FQGNSA. The CDR3 runs to 16 residues. Trimming took off 4 bases at V and 9 bases at J, with 24 bases between the two ends. CDR3 loop: CASSSVPGMPGMSYTF. The CDR3 nucleotides read TGTGCCAGCAGCTCCGTCCCCGGCATGCCGGGAATGAGCTACACCTTC.

The rearrangement joins TRBV29-1 to TRBJ1-4; D is ambiguous. The CDR3 is 12 residues long. CDR1 SQVTM and CDR2 ANQGSEA come from the germline V gene. Trimming shortened V by 3 bases and J by 6 bases, and 8 bases separated the two germline ends. In nucleotides, the CDR3 is TGCAGCGTTGATTCCGGGGATGAAAAACTGTTTTTT. The encoded protein is CSVDSGDEKLFF.

This chain joins TRBV18 and TRBJ2-5; TRBD1 matches at 10 bases. The J segment lost 4 bases and the V segment lost 3 bases, leaving 11 bases of the junction unmatched. This CDR3 has 17 residues. CDR1 KGHSH and CDR2 LQKENI come from the germline V gene. CDR3 protein: CASSPLLTGGGRETQYF. The CDR3 nucleotides read TGTGCCAGCTCACCGCTATTGACAGGGGGCGGACGAGAGACCCAGTACTTC.

The V call is TRBV27, the J call TRBJ1-5, with TRBD1 matching over 7 bases. Germline V gives CDR1 MNHEY, CDR2 SMNVEV (reference sequence). Trimming cost V 4 bases and J 4 bases; bases outside gene matches: 4. CDR3 length: 14 residues. CDR3 amino acids: CASSSRQGNQPQHF. For the CDR3, the DNA is TGTGCCAGCAGTTCAAGACAGGGTAATCAGCCCCAGCATTTT.

This chain joins TRBV30 and TRBJ2-2; 12 nucleotides align to TRBD1. Per germline, CDR1 GTSNPN and CDR2 SVGIG (reference sequence). V shed 1 base and J 6 bases; nucleotides not matched to a gene: 3. This CDR3 is 15 amino acids long. The CDR3 region is CAWSAGTGGAGELFF. The CDR3 region has the DNA TGTGCCTGGAGTGCCGGGACAGGGGGCGCCGGGGAGCTGTTTTTT.

This chain connects TRBV10-1 to TRBJ2-3; TRBD1 might be the D (5 bases). Germline-derived CDR1 and CDR2 are WNHNN and SYGVQD (reference sequence). CDR3 length: 13 amino acids. V was shortened by 0 bases and J by 4 bases, with 5 bases between the two germline ends. This CDR3 reads CASSESTADTQYF. Written as DNA, the CDR3 is TGCGCCAGCAGTGAGTCGACAGCAGATACGCAGTATTTT.

The chain carries TRBV30 and TRBJ2-6, with TRBD1 as a possible D gene (6 bases). This CDR3 region has 19 residues. Trimming removed 4 bases from V and 4 bases from J, with 26 bases in between. Germline V gene lookup returns CDR1 GTSNPN and CDR2 SVGIG (reference sequence). CDR3: CAWKNRERFGVGGANVLTF. The CDR3 nucleotides are TGTGCCTGGAAGAACAGGGAAAGGTTTGGCGTTGGGGGGGCCAACGTCCTGACTTTC.

J is TRBJ1-3 and V is TRBV7-8; 8 nucleotides align to TRBD1. CDR1 and CDR2 from the germline V gene are SGHVS and FQNEAQ. The CDR3 runs 18 residues. Losses at the gene ends were 1 base for V and 2 bases for J; bases not matched to a gene: 10. CDR3 region: CASSLVGTGGGTGNTIYF. Written as DNA, the CDR3 is TGTGCCAGCAGCTTAGTAGGAACAGGGGGGGGCACTGGAAACACCATATATTTT.

The chain carries TRBV13 and TRBJ1-6; unclear D gene. The CDR3 has 17 amino acids. V lost 0 bases, J lost 4 bases, and 13 bases lay in between. Germline lookup yields CDR1 PRHDT and CDR2 FYEKMQ (reference sequence). In DNA, the CDR3 is TGTGCCAGCAGCTTAGGCTGGGTCGGGAAATATAATTCACCCCTCCACTTT. Protein: CASSLGWVGKYNSPLHF.

The rearrangement uses TRBV5-8 and TRBJ2-2; the D is unclear. CDR1 is SGHTS and CDR2 is YDEGEE in the germline V gene. The CDR3 length is 15 residues. V was clipped by 6 bases and J by 5 bases, with 17 bases between them. CDR3 protein: CASTPVLRETGELFF. Here the CDR3 DNA reads TGTGCCAGCACCCCGGTTCTGCGAGAGACCGGGGAGCTGTTTTTT.

This clone was detected once. This chain uses TRBV6-5 with TRBJ2-7; D not resolved. Germline values: CDR1 MNHEY, CDR2 SVGAGI. Trimming shortened V by 6 bases and J by 4 bases, and 10 bases separated the two germline ends. This CDR3 region has 12 residues. The CDR3 region is CASSPTLYEQYF. The CDR3 DNA sequence: TGTGCCAGCAGCCCAACTTTGTACGAGCAGTACTTC.

Regarding this clone: In the same sample, other DNA sequences code for this CDR3. The chain recombines TRBV6-5 with TRBJ1-5, with D possibly TRBD1 on 6 matching bases. This CDR3 is 14 amino acids long. Germline-derived CDR1 and CDR2 are MNHEY and SVGAGI. V dropped 6 bases and J dropped 4 bases, with 13 bases sitting between them. Here the CDR3 DNA reads TGTGCCAGCAGCCCCAGGGGTAGAAATCAGCCCCAGCATTTT. This sequence encodes CASSPRGRNQPQHF.

The chain recombines TRBV18 with TRBJ2-1; no clear D. V was clipped by 5 bases and J by 0 bases, with 14 bases between them. The CDR3 consists of 16 residues. Germline CDR1 is KGHSH and CDR2 is LQKENI. The CDR3 nucleotides are TGTGCCAGCTCAGGTGCGGTATCGGGCTCCTACAATGAGCAGTTCTTC. Encoded protein: CASSGAVSGSYNEQFF.

The chain couples TRBV6-5 to TRBJ1-5, with a weak D call TRBD1 (6 bases). The CDR3 loop spans 15 amino acids. Trimming left V 6 bases short and J 0 bases short, with 12 bases between. CDR1 and CDR2 (germline): MNHEY, SVGAGI. CDR3 amino acids: CASSRLRGSNQPQHF. The CDR3, as DNA: TGTGCCAGCAGCCGACTCAGGGGTAGCAATCAGCCCCAGCATTTT.

The chain has TRBV30 and TRBJ1-4, with TRBD1 identical over 7 bases. J was trimmed by 3 bases and V by 4 bases; bases with no gene match: 8. The CDR3 has 15 amino acids. The V gene's germline CDR1 is GTSNPN and CDR2 SVGIG (reference sequence). CDR3 protein: CAWKSTGAPNEKLFF. CDR3 coding DNA: TGTGCCTGGAAAAGCACAGGGGCCCCTAATGAAAAACTGTTTTTT.